This T cell receptor beta chain was captured in a study of shared T cell receptors in the human thymus. Per germline, CDR1 MNHNS and CDR2 SASEGT. CDR3 size: 15 residues. Trimming took 4 bases from V and 0 from J; bases not matched to a gene: 5. The protocol was immunoSEQ multiplex PCR, while the TCRdb copy is restricted to in-frame clones and leaves out a portion. In the table there are 700,000 or so clones, 75% to 90% of which are singletons. These data were likewise used in another study, on human thymus T cells. From that second work: Congenital heart defects were the reason for the corrective surgery that the donors, healthy Finnish infants, were having. Corrective cardiac operations yielded the resected thymus tissue. As related research reported, thymic repertoires overlapped highly among unrelated individuals.

Sample: thymocytes. The rearrangement joins TRBV6-1 to TRBJ1-2, with 7 bases lining up with TRBD1. This receptor was taken from a girl in the first two years of life with a congenital heart defect. The DNA for the CDR3 is TGTGCCAGCAGTGGACAGGGACGAGCTAACTATGGCTACACCTTC. It codes for CASSGQGRANYGYTF.